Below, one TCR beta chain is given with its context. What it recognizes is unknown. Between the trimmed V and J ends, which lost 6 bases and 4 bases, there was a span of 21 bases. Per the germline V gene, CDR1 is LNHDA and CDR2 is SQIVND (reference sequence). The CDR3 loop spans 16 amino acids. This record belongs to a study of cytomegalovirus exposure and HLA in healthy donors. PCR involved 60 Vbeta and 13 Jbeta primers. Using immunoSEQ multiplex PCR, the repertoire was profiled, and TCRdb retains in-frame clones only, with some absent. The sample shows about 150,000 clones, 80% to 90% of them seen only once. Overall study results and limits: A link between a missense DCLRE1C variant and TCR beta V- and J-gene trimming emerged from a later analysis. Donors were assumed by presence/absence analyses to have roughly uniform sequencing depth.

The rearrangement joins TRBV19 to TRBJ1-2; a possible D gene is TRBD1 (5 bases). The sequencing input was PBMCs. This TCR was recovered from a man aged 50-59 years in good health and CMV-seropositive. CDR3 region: CASSLGGETEPYGYTF. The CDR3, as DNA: TGTGCCAGTAGCCTGGGGGGGGAGACGGAACCCTATGGCTACACCTTC. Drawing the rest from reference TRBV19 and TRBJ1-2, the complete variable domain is DGGITQSPKYLFRKEGQNVTLSCEQNLNHDAMYWYRQDPGQGLRLIYYSQIVNDFQKGDIAEGYSVSREKKESFPLTVTSAQKNPTAFYLCASSLGGETEPYGYTFGSGTRLTVV.